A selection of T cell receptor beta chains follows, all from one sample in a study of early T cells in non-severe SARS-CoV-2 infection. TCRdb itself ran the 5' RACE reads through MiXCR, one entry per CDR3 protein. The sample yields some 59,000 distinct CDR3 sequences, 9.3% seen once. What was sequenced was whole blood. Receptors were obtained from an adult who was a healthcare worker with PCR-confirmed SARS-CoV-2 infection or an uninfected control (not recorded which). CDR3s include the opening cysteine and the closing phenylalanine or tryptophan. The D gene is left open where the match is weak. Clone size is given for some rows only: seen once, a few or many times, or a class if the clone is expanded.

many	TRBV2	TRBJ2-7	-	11	CATSIAHEQYF	TGTGCCACCAGCATTGCCCACGAGCAGTACTTC
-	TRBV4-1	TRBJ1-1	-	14	CASSQDWLRTEAFF	TGCGCCAGCAGCCAAGATTGGCTTCGCACTGAAGCTTTCTTT
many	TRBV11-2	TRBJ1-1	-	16	CASSVTGTSMNTEAFF	TGTGCCAGCAGCGTGACCGGGACAAGCATGAACACTGAAGCTTTCTTT
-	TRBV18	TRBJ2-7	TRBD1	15	CASSPTGQGRGEQYF	TGTGCCAGCTCACCTACGGGACAGGGAAGGGGCGAGCAGTACTTC
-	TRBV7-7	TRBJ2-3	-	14	CASSLDHKTDTQYF	TGTGCCAGCAGCTTAGACCACAAGACAGATACGCAGTATTTT
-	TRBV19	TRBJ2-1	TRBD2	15	CASSGRVAGGYEQFF	TGTGCCAGTAGCGGTCGGGTAGCGGGGGGGTATGAGCAGTTCTTC
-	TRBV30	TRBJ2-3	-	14	CAWRSLSSTDTQYF	TGTGCCTGGAGGAGCTTATCTAGCACAGATACGCAGTATTTT
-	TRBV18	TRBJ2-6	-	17	CASSGGTQSSGANVLTF	TGTGCCAGCTCCGGAGGGACGCAAAGCTCTGGGGCCAACGTCCTGACTTTC
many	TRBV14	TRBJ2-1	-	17	CASSQGSGISVYNEQFF	TGTGCCAGCAGCCAAGGGTCCGGGATATCAGTCTACAATGAGCAGTTCTTC
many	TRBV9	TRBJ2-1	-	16	CASSVAGRVPYNEQFF	TGTGCCAGCAGCGTAGCTGGGCGGGTCCCTTACAATGAGCAGTTCTTC
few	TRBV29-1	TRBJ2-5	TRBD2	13	CSVVGLAGETQYF	TGCAGCGTTGTCGGGCTAGCGGGGGAGACCCAGTACTTC
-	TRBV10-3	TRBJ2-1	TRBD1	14	CANSGTGGRNEQFF	TGTGCCAACTCCGGGACAGGGGGCCGGAATGAGCAGTTCTTC
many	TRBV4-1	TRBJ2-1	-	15	CASSLGGGGYNEQFF	TGCGCCAGCAGCCTAGGGGGTGGTGGCTACAATGAGCAGTTCTTC
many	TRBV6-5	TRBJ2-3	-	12	CASSPAGDTQYF	TGTGCCAGCAGCCCGGCGGGGGATACGCAGTATTTT
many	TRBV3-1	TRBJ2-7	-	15	CASSQLATPEFEQYF	TGTGCCAGCAGCCAATTGGCGACCCCGGAGTTCGAGCAGTACTTC
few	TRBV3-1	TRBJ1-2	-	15	CASSQEGGPGGGYTF	TGTGCCAGCAGCCAAGAAGGGGGTCCCGGCGGTGGCTACACCTTC
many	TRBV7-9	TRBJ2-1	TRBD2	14	CASSSSGEYNEQFF	TGTGCCAGCAGCTCTAGCGGGGAGTACAATGAGCAGTTCTTC
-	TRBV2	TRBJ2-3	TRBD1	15	CASRGTAPSTDTQYF	TGTGCCAGCAGGGGGACAGCTCCAAGCACAGATACGCAGTATTTT
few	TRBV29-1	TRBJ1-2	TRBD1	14	CSVEGTGQDYGYTF	TGCAGCGTTGAAGGGACAGGGCAGGACTATGGCTACACCTTC
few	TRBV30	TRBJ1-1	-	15	CAWRIGELMNTEAFF	TGTGCCTGGAGGATCGGGGAGCTCATGAACACTGAAGCTTTCTTT
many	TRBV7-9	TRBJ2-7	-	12	CASSLGEYEQYF	TGTGCCAGCAGCTTAGGGGAATACGAGCAGTACTTC
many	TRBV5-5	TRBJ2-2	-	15	CASSLRGAVTGELFF	TGTGCCAGCAGCTTGCGAGGGGCGGTCACCGGGGAGCTGTTTTTT
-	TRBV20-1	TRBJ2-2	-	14	CSARVGMVSGELFF	TGCAGTGCTAGAGTAGGAATGGTTTCCGGGGAGCTGTTTTTT
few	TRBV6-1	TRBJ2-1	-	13	CASSGLTWAEQFF	TGTGCCAGCAGTGGTTTGACTTGGGCGGAGCAGTTCTTC
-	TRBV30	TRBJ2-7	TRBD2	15	CAWRGQRGVSYEQYF	TGTGCCTGGAGAGGCCAGCGGGGGGTCTCCTACGAGCAGTACTTC
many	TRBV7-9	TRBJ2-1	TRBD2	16	CASSLPSGASYNEQFF	TGTGCCAGCAGCTTACCTAGCGGGGCCTCCTACAATGAGCAGTTCTTC
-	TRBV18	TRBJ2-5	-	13	CASSPGVQETQYF	TGTGCCAGCTCACCAGGGGTCCAAGAGACCCAGTACTTC
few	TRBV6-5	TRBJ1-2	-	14	CASSRTKYNYGYTF	TGTGCCAGCAGTAGGACAAAGTACAACTATGGCTACACCTTC
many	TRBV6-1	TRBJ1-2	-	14	CASSELEAYYGYTF	TGTGCCAGCAGTGAATTGGAGGCCTACTATGGCTACACCTTC
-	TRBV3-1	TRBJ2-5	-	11	CASSHEKTQYF	TGTGCCAGCAGCCATGAAAAGACCCAGTACTTC
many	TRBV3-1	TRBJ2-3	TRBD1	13	CASSQTGGYTQYF	TGTGCCAGCAGCCAGACAGGGGGCTATACGCAGTATTTT
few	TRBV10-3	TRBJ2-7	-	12	CAISVGEYEQYF	TGTGCCATCAGTGTAGGGGAATACGAGCAGTACTTC
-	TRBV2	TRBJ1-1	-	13	CASGSERGTEAFF	TGTGCCAGCGGAAGCGAGAGGGGCACTGAAGCTTTCTTT
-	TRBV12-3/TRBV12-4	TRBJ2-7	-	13	CASSRAGTYEQYF	TGTGCCAGCAGTCGGGCTGGCACCTACGAGCAGTACTTC
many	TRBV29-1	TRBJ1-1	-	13	CSVGRGPRTEAFF	TGCAGCGTTGGAAGGGGCCCCCGGACTGAAGCTTTCTTT
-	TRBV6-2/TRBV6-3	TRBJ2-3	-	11	CASSRGATQYF	TGTGCCAGCAGTAGGGGGGCGACGCAGTATTTT
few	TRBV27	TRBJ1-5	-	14	CASSLYGGDQPQHF	TGTGCCAGCAGTTTATACGGGGGCGATCAGCCCCAGCATTTT
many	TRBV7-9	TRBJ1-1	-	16	CASSSVRGAVGTEAFF	TGTGCCAGCAGCTCGGTCCGGGGCGCCGTTGGCACTGAAGCTTTCTTT
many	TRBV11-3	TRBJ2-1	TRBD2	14	CASKKGTSGNEQFF	TGTGCCAGCAAAAAAGGGACTAGCGGCAATGAGCAGTTCTTC
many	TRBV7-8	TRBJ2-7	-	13	CASSLVRAYEQYF	TGTGCCAGCAGCTTAGTACGGGCTTACGAGCAGTACTTC
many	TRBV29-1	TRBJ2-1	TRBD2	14	CSVAGASSYNEQFF	TGCAGCGTAGCGGGGGCCAGCTCCTACAATGAGCAGTTCTTC
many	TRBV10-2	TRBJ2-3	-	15	CASSDGLRSTDTQYF	TGCGCCAGCAGTGATGGACTACGGAGCACAGATACGCAGTATTTT
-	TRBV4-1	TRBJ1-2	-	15	CASMDRDTGTYGYTF	TGCGCCAGCATGGACCGGGACACCGGCACTTATGGCTACACCTTC
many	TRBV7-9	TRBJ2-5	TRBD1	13	CASSSTGMETQYF	TGTGCCAGTTCTTCGACAGGGATGGAGACCCAGTACTTC
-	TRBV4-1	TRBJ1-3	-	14	CASSQYQAANTIYF	TGCGCCAGCAGCCAGTATCAGGCGGCTAACACCATATATTTT
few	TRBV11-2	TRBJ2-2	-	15	CASSRWGLNTGELFF	TGTGCCAGCAGCCGTTGGGGGCTGAACACCGGGGAGCTGTTTTTT
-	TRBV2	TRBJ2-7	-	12	CASKSGVYEQYF	TGTGCCAGCAAGTCCGGGGTTTACGAGCAGTACTTC
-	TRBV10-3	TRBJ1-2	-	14	CAISEGGLNYGYTF	TGTGCCATCAGTGAGGGGGGGCTGAACTATGGCTACACCTTC
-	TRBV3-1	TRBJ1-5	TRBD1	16	CASSPKGGQSNQPQHF	TGTGCCAGCTCCCCCAAGGGGGGACAGAGCAATCAGCCCCAGCATTTT
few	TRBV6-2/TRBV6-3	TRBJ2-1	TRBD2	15	CASTPPGTSGNEQFF	TGTGCCAGCACCCCCCCCGGGACTAGCGGCAATGAGCAGTTCTTC
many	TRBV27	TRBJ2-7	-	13	CASSGLPDDEQYF	TGTGCCAGCAGCGGACTTCCCGACGACGAGCAGTACTTC